The 28 T cell receptor beta chains reported below all come from one sample, sequenced in a study of blood T cell repertoires in COVID-19. Assay: immunoSEQ multiplex PCR; the TCRdb copy retains only in-frame clones and omits some. The sample holds 200,000 to 250,000 clones, about 83% seen once. What was sequenced was PBMCs or T cells enriched from blood (not recorded which). These receptors were collected from a woman between 50 and 59 years old who had been exposed to COVID-19.

The chain combines TRBV5-5 with TRBJ1-3, with D perhaps TRBD1 (6 bases). The CDR3 runs to 14 residues. The germline V gene has CDR1 SGHKS and CDR2 YYEKEE (reference sequence). V was cut by 4 bases and J by 3 bases, with 11 bases left in between. The chain's CDR3 is CASSAQGYGNTIYF. CDR3 DNA sequence: TGTGCCAGCAGCGCACAGGGATATGGAAACACCATATATTTT.

The chain's CDR3 is CASSLDVGARGYNEQFF. The CDR3 region has the DNA TGTGCCAGCAGCTTAGACGTTGGGGCGCGGGGCTACAATGAGCAGTTCTTC. The chain couples TRBV11-2 to TRBJ2-1, with D perhaps TRBD2 (6 bases). Between the trimmed V and J ends, which lost 0 bases and 3 bases, there was a span of 15 bases. Germline CDR1 reads SGHAT; CDR2 reads FQNNGV. The CDR3 contains 17 residues.

The chain joins TRBV2 to TRBJ1-2; a possible D gene is TRBD1 (5 bases). Looked up from germline, CDR1 is SNHLY and CDR2 is FYNNEI. The V and J ends lost 8 bases and 6 bases respectively, with 13 bases between them. This CDR3 has 12 amino acids. The CDR3 region has the DNA TGTGCCAGCTTCAGGGTAGGCAATGGCTACACCTTC. Protein sequence: CASFRVGNGYTF.

Here the CDR3 DNA reads TGCGCCAGCAGCCCCCCGGGGAGCTATGGCTACACCTTC. It yields the protein CASSPPGSYGYTF. The chain joins TRBV4-1 to TRBJ1-2; D unresolved. The length of the CDR3 is 13 residues. The V gene's germline CDR1 is MGHRA and CDR2 YSYEKL. V was trimmed by 4 bases and J by 4 bases, leaving 10 bases between them.

The CDR3 DNA sequence: TGCGCCAGTAAGGGGCCTGGCGGGGAGCTGTTTTTT. Amino acid sequence: CASKGPGGELFF. The rearrangement links TRBV10-1 to TRBJ2-2; TRBD1 is a possible D gene (5 bases). Trimming took 9 bases from V and 7 from J, leaving 12 bases between them. Per the germline V gene, CDR1 is WNHNN and CDR2 is SYGVQD (reference sequence). The CDR3 length is 12 residues.

The chain carries TRBV10-3 and TRBJ1-2; 9 bases line up with TRBD1. V lost 6 bases to trimming and J lost 5 bases; unmatched junction nucleotides: 7. CDR3 size: 14 residues. In germline, CDR1 is ENHRY, CDR2 SYGVKD. The DNA of the CDR3 is TGTGCCATCAGAAGACAGGGGGAAGGGTATGGCTACACCTTC. This sequence encodes CAIRRQGEGYGYTF.

The chain recombines TRBV30 with TRBJ1-1; no reliable D call. Germline CDR1 is GTSNPN and CDR2 is SVGIG (reference sequence). Between the trimmed V and J ends, which lost 1 base and 0 bases, there was a span of 9 bases. The CDR3 sequence is 14 residues long. CDR3 in amino acids: CAWSALGMNTEAFF. The DNA of the CDR3 is TGTGCCTGGAGTGCCTTGGGCATGAACACTGAAGCTTTCTTT.

V is TRBV7-9 and J is TRBJ1-2; no clear D. The CDR3 contains 12 residues. Germline CDR1 is SEHNR and CDR2 is FQNEAQ (reference sequence). Trimming left V 5 bases short and J 6 bases short, with 10 bases between. The CDR3 loop reads CASSLPGHGYTF. CDR3 DNA sequence: TGTGCCAGCAGCCTACCAGGTCATGGCTACACCTTC.

The V gene is TRBV7-9, the J gene TRBJ1-2; 7 bases are a match to TRBD1. Germline lookup yields CDR1 SEHNR and CDR2 FQNEAQ (reference sequence). The J segment lost 4 bases and the V segment lost 3 bases, leaving 8 bases of the junction unmatched. CDR3 length: 15 amino acids. CDR3 amino acids: CASSLTRGYLYGYTF. The DNA of the CDR3 is TGTGCCAGCAGCTTGACCAGGGGGTATCTCTATGGCTACACCTTC.

J is TRBJ2-2 and V is TRBV10-1; perhaps TRBD2 as D (5 bases). Trimming removed 0 bases from V and 7 bases from J, with 6 bases in between. The length of the CDR3 is 13 residues. In germline, CDR1 is WNHNN, CDR2 SYGVQD (reference sequence). In DNA form, the CDR3 reads TGCGCCAGCAGTGAGTCAAGCGGCGGGGAGCTGTTTTTT. It encodes CASSESSGGELFF.

The V call is TRBV5-4, the J call TRBJ1-2, with D perhaps matching TRBD1 (5 bases). The CDR3 runs to 16 residues. V was shortened by 3 bases and J by 2 bases, with 17 bases between the two germline ends. CDR1 is SGHNT and CDR2 is YYREEE in the germline V gene (reference sequence). CDR3 nucleotide sequence: TGTGCCAGCAGCTCCGGAGGGCCCGGGGGGAACTATGGCTACACCTTC. Its protein product is CASSSGGPGGNYGYTF.

DNA for the CDR3: TGTGCCAGCAGCTTAGATGTCGGTCTCTCCTACGAGCAGTACTTC. It specifies CASSLDVGLSYEQYF. J is TRBJ2-7 and V is TRBV7-2; D gene unclear. Trimming took 1 base from V and 0 from J, leaving 10 bases between them. The CDR3 is made up of 15 amino acids. CDR1 SGHTA and CDR2 FQGNSA come from the germline V gene. The complete variable domain, with remaining parts taken from reference TRBV7-2 and TRBJ2-7, reads GAGVSQSPSNKVTEKGKDVELRCDPISGHTALYWYRQSLGQGLEFLIYFQGNSAPDKSGLPSDRFSAERTGGSVSTLTIQRTQQEDSAVYLCASSLDVGLSYEQYFGPGTRLTVT.

The chain carries TRBV4-3 and TRBJ2-1, with 7 bases aligning to TRBD1. The CDR3 spans 14 residues. Germline V CDR1 and CDR2: LGHNA, YSLEER. The junction had 7 bases not matched to a gene; V was cut back by 4 bases and J by 7 bases. The CDR3 loop reads CASSPDRVLNEQFF. CDR3 sequence (DNA): TGCGCCAGCAGCCCCGACAGGGTGCTGAATGAGCAGTTCTTC.

The chain links TRBV28 to TRBJ1-2; D remains unclear. Germline V CDR1 and CDR2: MDHEN, SYDVKM. The CDR3 contains 12 residues. V lost 1 base, J lost 8 bases, and 8 bases lay in between. DNA for the CDR3: TGTGCCAGCAGTTTATATTCGGGGGGCTACACCTTC. This encodes CASSLYSGGYTF.

The chain combines TRBV28 with TRBJ2-1, with TRBD2 matching 8 bases. In germline, CDR1 is MDHEN, CDR2 SYDVKM. The length of the CDR3 is 14 residues. The J segment lost 8 bases and the V segment lost 5 bases, leaving 8 bases of the junction unmatched. The CDR3 reads CASSPGTRIHEQFF. The CDR3 DNA reads TGTGCCAGCAGTCCCGGGACTAGAATCCATGAGCAGTTCTTC.

The CDR3: CASSPGRGGQETQYF. The CDR3 DNA follows: TGTGCCAGCTCACCCGGAAGGGGTGGCCAAGAGACCCAGTACTTC. The chain carries TRBV18 and TRBJ2-5; tentatively, D is TRBD1 (5 bases). Germline V lookup: CDR1 KGHSH, CDR2 LQKENI. The CDR3 has 15 amino acids. V was shortened by 3 bases and J by 1 base, with 12 bases between the two germline ends. The full variable domain, with the rest looked up from reference TRBV18 and TRBJ2-5, is NAGVMQNPRHLVRRRGQEARLRCSPMKGHSHVYWYRQLPEEGLKFMVYLQKENIIDESGMPKERFSAEFPKEGPSILRIQQVVRGDSAAYFCASSPGRGGQETQYFGPGTRLLVL.

The chain joins TRBV7-6 to TRBJ2-3; TRBD2 aligns across 8 bases. There are 16 residues in the CDR3. Germline CDR1 reads SGHVS; CDR2 reads FNYEAQ. The J segment lost 2 bases and the V segment lost 4 bases, leaving 8 bases of the junction unmatched. The CDR3 sequence: CASSSRTSRDTDTQYF. CDR3 coding DNA: TGTGCCAGCAGCTCTCGGACTAGCCGTGACACAGATACGCAGTATTTT.

This rearrangement joins TRBV24-1 to TRBJ1-3; D may be TRBD1 (5 bases). Germline CDR1 is KGHDR and CDR2 is SFDVKD. The V end was cut by 8 bases, the J end by 0 bases, with 16 bases between. This CDR3 has 16 amino acids. The chain's CDR3 is CATTSFDRVSGNTIYF. The CDR3 nucleotides read TGTGCCACCACAAGTTTCGACAGAGTCTCTGGAAACACCATATATTTT.

This chain links TRBV7-3 with TRBJ2-1, with TRBD2 identical over 9 bases. Germline CDR1 reads SGHTA; CDR2 reads FQGTGA. V dropped 0 bases and J dropped 6; count of bases not matched to a gene: 3. The CDR3 sequence is 15 residues long. Here the CDR3 reads CASSLTRGGSNEQFF. The CDR3 bases are TGTGCCAGCAGCTTAACGCGGGGGGGATCCAATGAGCAGTTCTTC.

This clone was recorded a few times. This chain connects TRBV5-1 to TRBJ1-3; a weak D match, TRBD1 (6 bases). The CDR3 runs 16 residues. CDR1 is SGHRS and CDR2 is YFSETQ in the germline V gene. The V end was cut by 0 bases, the J end by 2 bases, with 12 bases between. CDR3 region: CASSLAPTGTGNTIYF. CDR3 DNA sequence: TGCGCCAGCAGCTTGGCCCCCACAGGGACTGGAAACACCATATATTTT.

The chain links TRBV7-9 to TRBJ1-1, with D hard to call. The CDR3 consists of 14 residues. Trimming cost V 5 bases and J 1 base, with 11 bases left between them. Germline loops: CDR1 SEHNR, CDR2 FQNEAQ (reference sequence). CDR3 DNA: TGTGCCAGCAGCCTCCTATCCTCGAACACTGAAGCTTTCTTT. This sequence encodes CASSLLSSNTEAFF.

This clone was found once. This chain links TRBV24-1 with TRBJ2-3; D not resolved. Trimming took off 0 bases at V and 6 bases at J, with 6 bases between the two ends. Germline CDR1 KGHDR, CDR2 SFDVKD. CDR3 length: 13 amino acids. The CDR3 DNA is TGTGCCACCAGTGATTTGGGGCAGGATACGCAGTATTTT. Protein sequence: CATSDLGQDTQYF.

This rearrangement joins TRBV6-5 to TRBJ2-7, with TRBD1 matching 7 bases. Looked up from germline, CDR1 is MNHEY and CDR2 is SVGAGI. V was clipped by 8 bases and J by 2 bases; unmatched bases: 6. The CDR3 loop spans 13 amino acids. In nucleotides, the CDR3 is TGTGCCAGCTCCCGGGACAGCACCTACGAGCAGTACTTC. Translating it yields CASSRDSTYEQYF.

This rearrangement joins TRBV5-5 to TRBJ1-3; the match to TRBD1 covers 7 bases. CDR3 length: 15 residues. Germline assignment: CDR1 SGHKS and CDR2 YYEKEE (reference sequence). J gave up 4 bases and V 4 bases, and 8 bases lay outside the gene matches. The CDR3 is CASSLQGTLGNTIYF. In nucleotides, the CDR3 is TGTGCCAGCAGCCTACAGGGGACTCTGGGAAACACCATATATTTT. The entire variable domain, with the rest obtained from reference TRBV5-5 and TRBJ1-3, is as follows: DAGVTQSPTHLIKTRGQQVTLRCSPISGHKSVSWYQQVLGQGPQFIFQYYEKEERGRGNFPDRFSARQFPNYSSELNVNALLLGDSALYLCASSLQGTLGNTIYFGEGSWLTVV.

J is TRBJ2-2 and V is TRBV27, with a weak D call TRBD1 (6 bases). Germline V gene lookup returns CDR1 MNHEY and CDR2 SMNVEV (reference sequence). The CDR3 covers 16 residues. V was shortened by 5 bases and J by 3 bases, with 16 bases between the two germline ends. Here the CDR3 DNA reads TGTGCCAGCAGTAAAGACACAGGGCCCTACACCGGGGAGCTGTTTTTT. Its translation is CASSKDTGPYTGELFF.

V is TRBV3-1 (or the pseudogene TRBV3-2) and J is TRBJ1-3, with unresolved D. The germline gives CDR1 LGHDT, CDR2 YNNKEL (reference sequence). This CDR3 has 15 amino acids. The V gene lost 0 bases and the J gene lost 3 bases, with 9 bases spanning the gap. The CDR3 DNA sequence: TGTGCCAGCAGCCAAGATATCGGGAATGGAAACACCATATATTTT. Residues: CASSQDIGNGNTIYF.

The chain couples TRBV19 to TRBJ2-7; D possibly corresponds to TRBD1 (6 bases). Between the trimmed V and J ends, which lost 1 base and 3 bases, there was a span of 10 bases. CDR3 length: 14 residues. In germline, CDR1 is LNHDA, CDR2 SQIVND (reference sequence). CDR3 protein: CASSIAGGGYEQYF. CDR3 coding DNA: TGTGCCAGTAGTATAGCTGGGGGCGGCTACGAGCAGTACTTC.

V usage is TRBV6-5 and J usage is TRBJ2-5; 9 bases are shared with TRBD1. In germline, CDR1 is MNHEY, CDR2 SVGAGI. V shed 6 bases and J 3 bases; nucleotides not matched to a gene: 8. The CDR3 has 15 amino acids. The CDR3: CASSTTRQGEETQYF. CDR3 coding DNA: TGTGCCAGCAGCACCACCCGACAGGGGGAAGAGACCCAGTACTTC.